This T cell receptor beta chain was captured in a study of Ad26.COV2.S vaccination and SARS-CoV-2 variants. General observations from the study: Total responses of T cells may have been underestimated by the analyses of TCR breadth and depth. It was reported that spike-specific CD8+ and CD4+ T cell responses were substantially broad after vaccination.

Treatment meaning: approximately 18 received Ad26.COV2.S at low or high dose, single or two shots; five or six received placebo; per-sample allocation not given. Day 63 following the first vaccine or placebo injection was when the samples were taken. The vaccine antigen was prefusion-stabilized Wuhan SARS-CoV-2 spike. V shed 0 bases and J 1 base; nucleotides not matched to a gene: 12. The V gene's germline CDR1 is LGHNA and CDR2 YNFKEQ. The CDR3 runs 19 residues. Only in-frame clones appear in the TCRdb table, and some are missing; sequencing was by immunoSEQ multiplex PCR. The sample consists of hundreds of thousands of clones, around 87% of them appearing once. Concerning this clone itself: No antigen is known for it.

The chain is built from TRBV4-2 and TRBJ1-5, with 7 bases matching TRBD1. The origin of this receptor is a person aged 18-60 years who received the Ad26.COV2.S COVID-19 vaccine or a placebo. The sample here was peripheral blood, taken in a trial of Ad26.COV2.S vaccine versus placebo. The DNA for the CDR3 is TGTGCCAGCAGCCAAGATATAAGATCGACAGGGCTGAGCAATCAGCCCCAGCATTTT. It codes for CASSQDIRSTGLSNQPQHF.